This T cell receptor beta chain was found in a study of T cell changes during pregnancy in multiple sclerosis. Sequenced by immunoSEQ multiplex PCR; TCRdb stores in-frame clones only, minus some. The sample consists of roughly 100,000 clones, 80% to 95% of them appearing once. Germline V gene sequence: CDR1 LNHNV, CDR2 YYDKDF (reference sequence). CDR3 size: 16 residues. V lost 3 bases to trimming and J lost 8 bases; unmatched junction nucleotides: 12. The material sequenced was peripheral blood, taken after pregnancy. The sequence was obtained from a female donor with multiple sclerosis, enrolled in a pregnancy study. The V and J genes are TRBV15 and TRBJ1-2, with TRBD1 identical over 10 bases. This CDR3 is CATSSLSRDRGRGYTF. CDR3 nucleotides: TGTGCCACCAGCAGCCTGTCCCGGGACAGGGGTAGAGGCTACACCTTC.